This T cell receptor beta chain was captured in a study of cytomegalovirus exposure and HLA in healthy donors. Here immunoSEQ multiplex PCR was the method, and the copy in TCRdb shows in-frame clones only, minus some. The sample shows about 160,000 clones, 70% to 90% of them seen only once. The V end was cut by 4 bases, the J end by 3 bases, with 7 bases between. The length of the CDR3 is 13 residues. Germline loops: CDR1 ENHRY, CDR2 SYGVKD. The sequence was obtained from a woman in her twenties or thirties in good health and CMV-seronegative. The V gene is TRBV10-3, the J gene TRBJ2-1; tentatively, D is TRBD1 or TRBD2 (5 bases each). Specimen: PBMCs. DNA for the CDR3: TGTGCCATCAGTGGAGGGGACTACAATGAGCAGTTCTTC. This gives the protein CAISGGDYNEQFF.